What follows are 32 T cell receptor beta chains derived from one specimen sequenced in a study of cytomegalovirus exposure and HLA in healthy donors (dated by TCRdb to 2016 to 2017). Receptors were amplified or captured by the immunoSEQ multiplex PCR assay. The multiplex PCR relied on a mix of 60 forward primers for TCR Vbeta segments and 13 reverse primers for TCR Jbeta segments. TCRdb mirrors the immuneACCESS table, restricted to in-frame sequences. Some clones are absent from its copies; in checked studies, under half trace to an unresolved V gene, and the reason for the others is unknown. In all, the sample holds 150,000 to 200,000 clones, and around three quarters of those were seen once. The top ten constitute roughly 1.5% of the sample. Sequencing was performed on PBMCs. Receptor source: a man aged 40-49 years in good health and CMV-seronegative.

This chain joins TRBV7-9 and TRBJ1-1; tentatively, D is TRBD1 (6 bases). Germline V gene lookup returns CDR1 SEHNR and CDR2 FQNEAQ (reference sequence). The CDR3 loop spans 13 amino acids. V was clipped by 4 bases and J by 2 bases, with 8 bases between them. The DNA for the CDR3 is TGTGCCAGCAGCTGGGACATCAACACTGAAGCTTTCTTT. This encodes CASSWDINTEAFF.

This clone has more than one count but fewer than ten. This chain uses TRBV27 with TRBJ2-1; D unresolved. Per germline, CDR1 MNHEY and CDR2 SMNVEV (reference sequence). The V end was cut by 5 bases, the J end by 0 bases, with 11 bases between. The CDR3 covers 15 residues. CDR3 residues: CASSRSESSYNEQFF. CDR3 in DNA: TGTGCCAGCAGTCGCAGCGAGAGCTCCTACAATGAGCAGTTCTTC.

The chain combines TRBV18 with TRBJ2-1; 10 nucleotides match TRBD2. The germline V gene encodes CDR1 KGHSH and CDR2 LQKENI. The CDR3 sequence is 15 residues long. The trim removed 3 bases at V and 8 bases at J, leaving 7 bases unmatched. CDR3 amino acids: CASSPPGLAVDEQFF. DNA for the CDR3: TGTGCCAGCTCACCGCCAGGACTAGCGGTGGATGAGCAGTTCTTC.

J is TRBJ2-7 and V is TRBV6-5; D unresolved. Trimming removed 0 bases at V and 5 bases at J, with 8 bases between. The length of the CDR3 is 13 residues. Germline loops: CDR1 MNHEY, CDR2 SVGAGI. The CDR3 DNA reads as TGTGCCAGCAGTTACTCGCGGAATAACGAGCAGTACGTC. Amino acid sequence: CASSYSRNNEQYV.

This chain uses TRBV11-2 with TRBJ1-1, with a tentative D call TRBD1 (6 bases). CDR1 is SGHAT, CDR2 FQNNGV, per germline. V was clipped by 0 bases and J by 6 bases, with 14 bases between them. CDR3 length: 15 amino acids. This CDR3 is CASSLDDRLSPEAFF. CDR3 DNA: TGTGCCAGCAGCTTAGACGACAGGTTGAGCCCTGAAGCTTTCTTT.

The V gene is TRBV18, the J gene TRBJ2-1; 9 nucleotides match TRBD1. The V gene's germline CDR1 is KGHSH and CDR2 LQKENI. After removal of 1 base from V and 7 bases from J, the junction contained 5 bases not matched to a gene. The CDR3 runs to 15 residues. CDR3 amino acids: CASSPLTGGENEQFF. The CDR3 DNA reads as TGTGCCAGCTCACCACTAACAGGGGGCGAAAATGAGCAGTTCTTC.

The chain is built from TRBV18 and TRBJ2-2; 9 bases are a match to TRBD2. V was pared by 6 bases and J by 4 bases, with 9 bases of the junction left unmatched. The CDR3 extends over 16 amino acids. CDR1 is KGHSH, CDR2 LQKENI, per germline. The CDR3: CASSFGLARGTGELFF. In DNA form, the CDR3 reads TGTGCCAGCTCCTTTGGACTAGCGCGCGGCACCGGGGAGCTGTTTTTT.

Written as DNA, the CDR3 is TGTGCCACCAGCCCCGCTAGGGAGGCAGCTTTCTTT. It specifies CATSPAREAAFF. V and J are TRBV15 and TRBJ1-1; D unclear. Germline-derived CDR1 and CDR2 are LNHNV and YYDKDF (reference sequence). Trimming shortened V by 5 bases and J by 10 bases, and 14 bases separated the two germline ends. The CDR3 has 12 residues.

The V call is TRBV7-3, the J call TRBJ2-5; 7 nucleotides line up with TRBD2. The V gene end was trimmed by 2 bases and the J gene end by 4 bases; junction bases not matched to a gene: 7. Germline values: CDR1 SGHTA, CDR2 FQGTGA. The CDR3 is made up of 15 amino acids. The CDR3 DNA reads TGTGCCAGCAGCTTATCCGGACTAGTAGGAGAGACCCAGTACTTC. Protein: CASSLSGLVGETQYF.

V gene TRBV27 combines with J gene TRBJ2-3; D might be TRBD2 (7 bases). V lost 2 bases and J 8 bases, leaving 23 bases between the germline ends. Germline CDR1 is MNHEY and CDR2 is SMNVEV (reference sequence). The CDR3 loop spans 17 amino acids. CDR3 region: CASSLRMGEGTQRTQYF. In nucleotides, the CDR3 is TGTGCCAGCAGTTTAAGAATGGGGGAGGGGACACAACGTACGCAGTATTTT.

This clone was seen a few times. Other DNA sequences in this sample translate to the same CDR3. The V call is TRBV19, the J call TRBJ1-5; 11 bases fit TRBD1. Unmatched junction bases numbered 3, after V lost 6 bases and J lost 2 bases. Germline lookup yields CDR1 LNHDA and CDR2 SQIVND (reference sequence). There are 15 residues in the CDR3. The CDR3: CASRDRGRGNQPQHF. CDR3 coding DNA: TGTGCCAGTAGGGACAGGGGGCGGGGCAATCAGCCCCAGCATTTT. Full variable domain (rest looked up from reference TRBV19 and TRBJ1-5): DGGITQSPKYLFRKEGQNVTLSCEQNLNHDAMYWYRQDPGQGLRLIYYSQIVNDFQKGDIAEGYSVSREKKESFPLTVTSAQKNPTAFYLCASRDRGRGNQPQHFGDGTRLSIL.

This rearrangement joins TRBV27 to TRBJ2-7; 9 bases fit TRBD2. The CDR3 sequence is 16 residues long. J lost 8 bases, V lost 5 bases, and 16 bases had no gene match. Germline CDR1 and CDR2: MNHEY and SMNVEV (reference sequence). CDR3 residues: CASSPTVGGRGEKQYF. The CDR3 DNA is TGTGCCAGCAGTCCGACCGTTGGCGGGAGGGGGGAGAAGCAGTACTTC.

The chain joins TRBV10-3 to TRBJ1-4; no reliable D call. CDR1 and CDR2 from the germline V gene are ENHRY and SYGVKD. This CDR3 contains 17 residues. V gave up 0 bases and J gave up 0 bases, with 11 bases separating them. The chain's CDR3 is CAISESTARATNEKLFF. The CDR3 DNA follows: TGTGCCATCAGTGAGTCCACAGCTCGTGCAACTAATGAAAAACTGTTTTTT.

Comments on this clone: The junction and the germline gene differ at one end; a read error may be behind it. This sequence joins TRBV9 and TRBJ2-4; 9 bases line up with TRBD2. The CDR3 extends over 15 amino acids. CDR1 is SGDLS and CDR2 is YYNGEE in the germline V gene. The CDR3 loop is CASSVAGGTKNSQYF. CDR3 sequence (DNA): TGTGCCAGCAGCGTTGCGGGAGGGACCAAAAACAGTCAGTACTTC.

The J gene is TRBJ1-1, the V gene TRBV20-1; no clear D gene. Germline CDR1 reads DFQATT; CDR2 reads SNEGSKA (reference sequence). V lost 2 bases to trimming and J lost 2 bases, with 3 bases between them. The CDR3 consists of 11 residues. This CDR3 is CSARRNTEAFF. DNA for the CDR3: TGCAGTGCTAGACGTAACACTGAAGCTTTCTTT.

A note on this clone: One end of the junction varies from germline; a read error may be responsible. V and J are TRBV11-2 and TRBJ2-6, with D tentatively TRBD1 (5 bases). Germline assignment: CDR1 SGHAT and CDR2 FQNNGV. The CDR3 has 18 residues. CDR3 sequence (DNA): TGTGCCAGCAGCTTAGATTGGCCCGGTGGACCTGGGGCCAACGGCCTGACTTTC. Protein: CASSLDWPGGPGANGLTF.

The V and J genes are TRBV5-1 and TRBJ2-3; 8 bases align to TRBD1. V shed 4 bases and J 9 bases; nucleotides not matched to a gene: 13. The CDR3 loop spans 15 amino acids. Per the germline V gene, CDR1 is SGHRS and CDR2 is YFSETQ. The CDR3 sequence: CASSPRTGTNTTQYF. The CDR3, as DNA: TGCGCCAGCAGCCCCAGGACAGGGACAAATACGACGCAGTATTTT. Complete variable domain (other parts from reference TRBV5-1 and TRBJ2-3): KAGVTQTPRYLIKTRGQQVTLSCSPISGHRSVSWYQQTPGQGLQFLFEYFSETQRNKGNFPGRFSGRQFSNSRSEMNVSTLELGDSALYLCASSPRTGTNTTQYFGPGTRLTVL.

In its sample, this clone was seen a few times. V is TRBV23-1 and J is TRBJ2-7; TRBD1 agrees at 7 bases. TRBV23-1 counts as an open reading frame of uncertain function. V was clipped by 3 bases and J by 0 bases; unmatched bases: 5. The length of the CDR3 is 15 residues. CDR3 DNA: TGCGCCAGCAGTCAGTCCGGGGACAGCTCCTACGAGCAGTACGTC. The encoded protein is CASSQSGDSSYEQYV.

The table lists this clone with a few counts. This chain connects TRBV5-6 to TRBJ1-4; D remains ambiguous. The V end lost 0 bases, the J end lost 2 bases, and 8 bases lay between the germline ends. CDR3 length equals 15 residues. Germline lookup yields CDR1 SGHDT and CDR2 YYEEEE. The CDR3 coding sequence is TGTGCCAGCAGCTTGGAAGCGGGTACTAATGAAAAACTGTTTTTT. Amino acids: CASSLEAGTNEKLFF.

This clone appeared a single time. The gene calls are TRBV27 and TRBJ1-2; maybe TRBD1 (6 bases). V was cut by 6 bases and J by 5 bases, with 10 bases left in between. The germline CDR1 and CDR2 sequences are MNHEY and SMNVEV (reference sequence). The CDR3 is 12 residues long. CDR3 bases: TGTGCCAGCAGGGGGGCAGAGTATGGCTACACCTTC. Its protein is CASRGAEYGYTF.

J is TRBJ1-2 and V is TRBV10-3; 7 bases fit TRBD1. CDR1 is ENHRY and CDR2 is SYGVKD in the germline V gene. The junction had 4 bases not matched to a gene; V was cut back by 2 bases and J by 4 bases. The CDR3 is 14 residues long. The CDR3 region has the DNA TGTGCCATCAGTGAGGGACAGGACTTCTATGGCTACACCTTC. The encoded protein is CAISEGQDFYGYTF.

This chain joins TRBV19 and TRBJ2-2, with a possible D match to TRBD2 (5 bases). V gave up 2 bases and J gave up 4 bases, with 14 bases separating them. The CDR3 spans 16 residues. CDR1 is LNHDA and CDR2 is SQIVND in the germline V gene (reference sequence). DNA for the CDR3: TGTGCCAGTAGTATACGGGAACCTGCTCCCACCGGGGAGCTGTTTTTT. This translates into CASSIREPAPTGELFF.

Of note for this clone: One end of the junction is discordant with germline, which a read error may explain. This chain joins TRBV7-3 and TRBJ2-6, with D possibly being TRBD1 (5 bases). Germline values: CDR1 SGHTA, CDR2 FQGTGA. The CDR3 spans 16 residues. The CDR3 sequence: CASSLTVNPGANGLTF. CDR3 coding DNA: TGTGCCAGCAGCTTAACGGTCAATCCTGGGGCCAACGGCCTGACTTTC.

V and J are TRBV7-9 and TRBJ1-1; a possible D gene is TRBD1 (5 bases). The germline V and J ends were trimmed by 1 base and 6 bases, with 6 bases remaining between them. Germline loops: CDR1 SEHNR, CDR2 FQNEAQ (reference sequence). The CDR3 consists of 12 residues. The CDR3 nucleotides read TGTGCCAGCAGCTTAGAAGGGGCTGAAGCTTTCTTT. Protein product: CASSLEGAEAFF.

This chain joins TRBV28 and TRBJ2-7, with 7 nucleotides matching TRBD1. CDR1 and CDR2 from the germline V gene are MDHEN and SYDVKM. V trimming: 6 bases; J trimming: 9 bases; junction bases outside the gene matches: 17. The CDR3 loop spans 15 amino acids. The CDR3 region has the DNA TGTGCCAGCAGCTTAACAGGGGACCCGGGTGGTGGGCAGTACTTC. It yields the protein CASSLTGDPGGGQYF.

This clone came up once. This chain joins TRBV6-5 and TRBJ2-7; 10 bases line up with TRBD1. Per germline, CDR1 MNHEY and CDR2 SVGAGI. Losses at the gene ends were 0 bases for V and 4 bases for J; bases not matched to a gene: 3. The CDR3 has 15 amino acids. CDR3 loop: CASSYSDRGHYEQYF. CDR3 DNA: TGTGCCAGCAGTTACTCAGACAGGGGGCATTACGAGCAGTACTTC.

This chain links TRBV7-2 with TRBJ2-7; D gene uncertain. V lost 6 bases and J lost 0, with 6 bases in between. In germline, CDR1 is SGHTA, CDR2 FQGNSA. The CDR3 is 12 residues long. CDR3 in DNA: TGTGCCAGCAGAGGTAGCTCCTACGAGCAGTACGTC. This sequence encodes CASRGSSYEQYV.

The gene calls are TRBV28 and TRBJ1-2; D unresolved. Trimming left V 8 bases short and J 7 bases short, with 17 bases between. There are 13 residues in the CDR3. Germline V gives CDR1 MDHEN, CDR2 SYDVKM. CDR3 sequence: CASSPVQVFGYTF. The CDR3 DNA reads as TGTGCCAGCTCCCCGGTCCAGGTGTTTGGCTACACCTTC.

This clone came up once. CDR3: CASSLRTSSDHEQFF. CDR3 DNA: TGTGCCAGCAGTTTACGGACTAGTAGCGACCATGAGCAGTTCTTC. J is TRBJ2-1 and V is TRBV27; TRBD2 matches at 7 bases. In germline, CDR1 is MNHEY, CDR2 SMNVEV (reference sequence). The CDR3 covers 15 residues. J was trimmed by 8 bases and V by 2 bases; bases with no gene match: 9.

This chain links TRBV11-2 with TRBJ1-1; 8 bases agree with TRBD1. Germline values: CDR1 SGHAT, CDR2 FQNNGV. CDR3 length: 14 residues. Unmatched junction bases numbered 5, after V lost 2 bases and J lost 6 bases. CDR3 coding DNA: TGTGCCAGCAGCTTAACGACAGGGGTCCCTGAAGCTTTCTTT. Its protein product is CASSLTTGVPEAFF. Full variable domain (rest looked up from reference TRBV11-2 and TRBJ1-1): EAGVAQSPRYKIIEKRQSVAFWCNPISGHATLYWYQQILGQGPKLLIQFQNNGVVDDSQLPKDRFSAERLKGVDSTLKIQPAKLEDSAVYLCASSLTTGVPEAFFGQGTRLTVV.

This rearrangement joins TRBV6-5 to TRBJ2-7; TRBD1 matches 10 bases. V shed 0 bases and J 4 bases; nucleotides not matched to a gene: 3. Germline CDR1 MNHEY, CDR2 SVGAGI. The CDR3 spans 15 residues. This chain's CDR3 is CASSYSDRGPYEQYF. Written as DNA, the CDR3 is TGTGCCAGCAGTTACTCAGACAGGGGGCCTTACGAGCAGTACTTC.

Concerning this clone: The junction shows a germline mismatch at one end, possibly a read error. The chain couples TRBV7-9 to TRBJ2-1; D perhaps matches TRBD2 (7 bases). The CDR3 totals 15 residues. Germline V gives CDR1 SEHNR, CDR2 FQNEAQ (reference sequence). The CDR3 loop is CSSSPRSGGGNEQFF. CDR3 sequence (DNA): TGTTCCAGCAGCCCCCGGTCGGGGGGCGGCAATGAGCAGTTCTTC.